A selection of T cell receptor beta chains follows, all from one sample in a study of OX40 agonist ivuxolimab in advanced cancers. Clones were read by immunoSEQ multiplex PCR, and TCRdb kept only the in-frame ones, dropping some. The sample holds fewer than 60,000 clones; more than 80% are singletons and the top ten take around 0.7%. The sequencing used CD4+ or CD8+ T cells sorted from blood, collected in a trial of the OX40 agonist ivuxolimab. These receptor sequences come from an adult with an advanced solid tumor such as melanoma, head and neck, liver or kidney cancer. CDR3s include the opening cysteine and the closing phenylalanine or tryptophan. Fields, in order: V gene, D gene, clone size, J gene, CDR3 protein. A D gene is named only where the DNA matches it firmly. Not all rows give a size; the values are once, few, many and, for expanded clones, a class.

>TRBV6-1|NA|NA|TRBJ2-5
CASSGGGVETQYF
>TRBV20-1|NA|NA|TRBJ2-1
CSAAKRDEQFF
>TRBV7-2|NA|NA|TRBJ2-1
CASSLSGGASNEQFF
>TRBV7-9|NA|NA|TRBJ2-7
CASSLGRAWAYEQYF
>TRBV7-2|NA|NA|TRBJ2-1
CASSLLGLYNEQFF
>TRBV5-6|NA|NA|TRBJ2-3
CASSIGAVTQYF
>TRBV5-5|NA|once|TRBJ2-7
CASSLAVGNSYEQYF
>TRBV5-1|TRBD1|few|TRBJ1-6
CASSPGTGTNSPLHF
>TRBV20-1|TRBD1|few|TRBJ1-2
CSASQGAVCTF
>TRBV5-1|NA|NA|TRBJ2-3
CASSLGDNTDTQYF
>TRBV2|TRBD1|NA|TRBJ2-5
CASSARDRGRETQYF
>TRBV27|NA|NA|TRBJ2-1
CASRHPDRRYNEQFF
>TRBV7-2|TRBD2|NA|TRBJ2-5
CASSSQWTSGGGETQYF
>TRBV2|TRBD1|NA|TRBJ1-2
CASSADRGRVGYTF
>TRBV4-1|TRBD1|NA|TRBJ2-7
CASSPGQGQGKDEQYF
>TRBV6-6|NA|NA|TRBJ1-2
CASSSTNYGYTF
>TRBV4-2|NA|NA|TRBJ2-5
CASSRSPQPETQYF
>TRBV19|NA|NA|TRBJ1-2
CASSILGTSYGYTF
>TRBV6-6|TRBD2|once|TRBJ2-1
CASSSTSGNYNEQFF
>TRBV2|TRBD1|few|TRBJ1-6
CASIQDRSSYNSPLHF
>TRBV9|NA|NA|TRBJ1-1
CASSVYPGAHSTEAFF
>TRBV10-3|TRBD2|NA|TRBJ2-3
CATNPGLAGVSTDTQYF
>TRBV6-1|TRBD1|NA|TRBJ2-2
CASSENRGAGELFF
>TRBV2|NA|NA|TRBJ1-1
CASLRGGDTEAFF
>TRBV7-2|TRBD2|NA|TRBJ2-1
CASSLAWRGLNNEQFF
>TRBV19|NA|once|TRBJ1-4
CASSLRVTNEKLFF
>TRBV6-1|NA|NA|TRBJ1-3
CASSEIGPSSGNTIYF
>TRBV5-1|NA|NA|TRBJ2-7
CASSLLQGYEQYF
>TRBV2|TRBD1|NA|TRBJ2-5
CARGGTGPQETQYF
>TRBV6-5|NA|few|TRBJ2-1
CASSESFVGGEQFF
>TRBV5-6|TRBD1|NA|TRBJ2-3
CASSPGQGDDTQYF
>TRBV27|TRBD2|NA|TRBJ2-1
CASTPGGGEQFF
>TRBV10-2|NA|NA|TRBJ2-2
CASSGMGAGELFF
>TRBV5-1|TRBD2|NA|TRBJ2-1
CASSTGLAGGTYNEQFF
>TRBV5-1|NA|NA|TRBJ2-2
CASWKDSYTGELFF
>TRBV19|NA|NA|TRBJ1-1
CASSIRDENTEAFF
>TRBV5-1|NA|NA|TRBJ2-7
CASSLISGSSYEQYF
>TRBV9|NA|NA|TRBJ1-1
CASSTSGGQEAFF
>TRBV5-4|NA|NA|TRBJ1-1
CASSMTSGEYAEAFF
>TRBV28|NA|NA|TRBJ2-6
CASSGTGMTGANVLTF
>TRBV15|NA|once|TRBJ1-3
CATRIGRVGDTIYF
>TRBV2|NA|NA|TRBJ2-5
CASSEAGETQYF
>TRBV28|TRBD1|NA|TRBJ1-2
CASQRDRGLGDYGYTF
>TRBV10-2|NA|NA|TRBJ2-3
CASSEYRARTDTQYF
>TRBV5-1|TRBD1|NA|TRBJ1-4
CASSMDRGGNEKLFF
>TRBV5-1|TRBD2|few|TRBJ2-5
CASSSFGTSRETQYF
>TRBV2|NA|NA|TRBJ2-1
CASSISVNEQFF
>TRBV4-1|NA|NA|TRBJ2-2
CASSRPSALNTGELFF
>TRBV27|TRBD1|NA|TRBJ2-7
CASSPTGTADYEQYF
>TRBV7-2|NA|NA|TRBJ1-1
CASSFSGDTEAFF
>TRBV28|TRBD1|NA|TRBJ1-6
CASRAPGGASSSPLHF
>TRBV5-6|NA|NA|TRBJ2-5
CASSFPAGQETQYF